Below, one TCR beta chain is given with its context. The CDR3 covers 14 residues. Germline assignment: CDR1 SGHTA and CDR2 FQGNSA. Trimming took 6 bases from V and 4 from J; bases not matched to a gene: 5. Extracted RNA was reverse transcribed into cDNA, the sequencing template. Sequencing used immunoSEQ multiplex PCR; TCRdb keeps in-frame clones, though not all of them. The sample shows about 280,000 clones, roughly 64% of them seen only once. These data are taken from a study of CD8+ T cells in alopecia areata. Indicated treatment: oral pan-JAK inhibitor, 5-10 mg twice daily. The authors sorted CD4+ and CD8+ T cells from PBMCs.

This receptor was obtained from a human donor with alopecia areata. Source: CD4+ T cells sorted from blood, taken at week 24, from a patient treated with tofacitinib. The rearrangement joins TRBV7-2 to TRBJ2-5, with TRBD1 identical over 10 bases. The CDR3 region is CASRKDRGRETQYF. In nucleotides, the CDR3 is TGTGCCAGCAGGAAAGACAGGGGGCGAGAGACCCAGTACTTC.